The 4 T cell receptor beta chains listed next were all sequenced from one sample in a study of T cell clones after liver transplantation (dated by TCRdb to the late 2010s). The time point label, as the study defines it: pre-transplant. Libraries were made using the immunoSEQ multiplex PCR assay. TCRdb provides this immuneACCESS table in a form limited to in-frame rearrangements. Some clones are lacking; in checked studies, under half of them reflect an unresolved V gene, and why the rest are absent is not known. The sample data list fewer than 25,000 clones, and 88% of these were observed just once. Under 15% of the sample lies in the top ten. The starting material was CD8+ T cells from blood, obtained before liver transplant. These receptor sequences come from a human donor who received a liver transplant.

The chain carries TRBV27 and TRBJ2-7; 7 bases are a match to TRBD2. The CDR3 extends over 15 amino acids. V gave up 2 bases and J gave up 7 bases; unmatched junction bases: 11. Per germline, CDR1 MNHEY and CDR2 SMNVEV (reference sequence). CDR3 region: CASSLAREPPWEQYF. For the CDR3, the DNA is TGTGCCAGCAGTTTAGCGCGGGAGCCCCCGTGGGAGCAGTACTTC.

The genes are TRBV5-6 and TRBJ2-2, with D tentatively TRBD1 (5 bases). V lost 0 bases to trimming and J lost 4 bases, with 10 bases between them. Germline values: CDR1 SGHDT, CDR2 YYEEEE. CDR3 size: 15 residues. CDR3 nucleotide sequence: TGTGCCAGCAGCTTGGGGCAGGGATTCACCGGGGAGCTGTTTTTT. As protein: CASSLGQGFTGELFF.

This clone appeared a single time. CDR3 region: CASSVGPAGSRMNTEAFF. As DNA, the CDR3 is TGTGCCAGCAGCGTAGGCCCGGCGGGGTCACGGATGAACACTGAAGCTTTCTTT. V gene TRBV9 combines with J gene TRBJ1-1; no firm D call. Looked up from germline, CDR1 is SGDLS and CDR2 is YYNGEE. The V end was cut by 0 bases, the J end by 0 bases, with 18 bases between. The CDR3 has 18 residues.

This chain links TRBV10-2 with TRBJ2-7; no firm D call. Between the trimmed V and J ends, which lost 2 bases and 3 bases, there was a span of 5 bases. CDR3 length equals 12 residues. Germline CDR1 and CDR2: WSHSY and SAAADI. The CDR3 DNA sequence: TGCGCCAGCAGTGAGGTATACTACGAGCAGTACTTC. Amino acid sequence: CASSEVYYEQYF.